These T cell receptor beta chains were read from a single sample in a study of CXCR3-negative and CXCR3-positive naive CD8 T cells. TCRdb reanalyzed the 5' RACE reads, giving one entry per CDR3 protein sequence and no DNA. This listing includes over 95,000 distinct CDR3 sequences. Specimen: naive CXCR3+ CD8+ T cells from blood. These receptors all stem from a human donor in good health. Some clones in this sample may be carry-over from other donors' samples. The CDR3 runs from the conserved cysteine through the conserved F or W.

TRBV12-3/TRBV12-4	TRBJ2-7	CASSTGTEYEQYF
TRBV7-9	TRBJ1-5	CASSSQQGGINQPQHF
TRBV5-6	TRBJ2-7	CASSFNRGPSYEQYF
TRBV4-3	TRBJ2-1	CASSQDMGFYNEQFF
TRBV7-9	TRBJ2-2	CASSSSPDGQGAIENTGELFF
TRBV28	TRBJ2-7	CASSLRVSPHEQYF
TRBV24-1	TRBJ2-1	CATSDPGLFNEQFF
TRBV28	TRBJ2-3	CASSPTSGRGTDTQYF
TRBV24-1	TRBJ1-5	CATSDLNSNQPQHF
TRBV4-1	TRBJ2-7	CASSQEFRSYEQYF
TRBV4-1	TRBJ1-1	CASSQDLERGYTEAFF
TRBV3-1	TRBJ1-1	CASSPEQVMNTEAFF
TRBV3-1	TRBJ2-3	CASSQDLVEDSYSQYTDTQYF
TRBV7-9	TRBJ2-2	CASSRDSNTGELFF
TRBV7-9	TRBJ2-3	CASSLGTLKSTDTQYF
TRBV29-1	TRBJ2-5	CSVAEGYGTGETQYF
TRBV29-1	TRBJ1-2	CSVEWMRADNYGYTF
TRBV28	TRBJ1-5	CASSYLGSGSNQPQHF
TRBV7-8	TRBJ2-7	CASSLAGQPYEQYF
TRBV2	TRBJ2-7	CASTHQTGFWYEQYF
TRBV4-1	TRBJ2-7	CASSQYSGQGSYEQYF
TRBV5-1	TRBJ2-3	CASSPESSTDTQYF
TRBV29-1	TRBJ2-7	CSVENPTGLGRAYEQYF
TRBV4-3	TRBJ2-7	CASSQVLTYEQYF
TRBV28	TRBJ2-2	CASSSDPAGPFAGELFF
TRBV7-7	TRBJ2-5	CASSPEDRGLETQYF
TRBV20-1	TRBJ2-3	CSARGQLADTQYF
TRBV28	TRBJ2-7	CASSPWISAYEQYF
TRBV6-6	TRBJ2-3	CASDHGDTQYF
TRBV5-1	TRBJ2-7	CASSWGTSGISYEQYF
TRBV4-3	TRBJ2-5	CASSQDGMFLGGETQYF
TRBV5-4	TRBJ2-3	CASSYRTGPYTDTQYF
TRBV7-9	TRBJ2-2	CASSPIIGGSTSGAFTGELFF
TRBV14	TRBJ2-7	CASSQDYGTYEQYF
TRBV4-2	TRBJ1-1	CASSQDPQGGGEDTEAFF
TRBV28	TRBJ2-5	CASTTGGLVGQYF
TRBV28	TRBJ2-7	CASGLELPGTVITYEQYF
TRBV7-8	TRBJ2-7	CASSFLMSSYEQYF
TRBV5-6	TRBJ2-5	CASNPGQSRTQYF
TRBV7-7	TRBJ2-3	CASSPIAGGLSADTQYF
TRBV28	TRBJ1-5	CASSFRGGGNQPQHF
TRBV28	TRBJ2-6	CASSSPGTGDPSGANVLTF
TRBV12-3/TRBV12-4	TRBJ2-2	CASSLSPGELFF
TRBV7-8	TRBJ1-1	CASSLGYLNTEAFF
TRBV20-1	TRBJ2-1	CSANGGAGTYNEQFF
TRBV7-6	TRBJ2-1	CASSLQGTHSYNEQFF
TRBV21-1	TRBJ2-1	CASSNGTSDEQFF
TRBV3-1	TRBJ2-7	CASSQGGTAIIGEQYF
TRBV2	TRBJ2-1	CASSVRAGGLYNEQFF
TRBV2	TRBJ2-7	CASSSGRVNEQYF
TRBV4-2	TRBJ2-7	CASSQEATSYEQYF
TRBV28	TRBJ2-6	CASSFSPWGGAGANVLTF
TRBV11-3	TRBJ1-1	CASTTPGQGEAFF
TRBV7-8	TRBJ2-2	CASSDIGFGSGELFF
TRBV11-2	TRBJ2-7	CASSLGTDPSYEQYF
TRBV20-1	TRBJ1-5	CSARALLLAVIGASNQPQHF
TRBV7-9	TRBJ2-1	CASSPQTGGLDEQFF
TRBV3-1	TRBJ2-5	CASSQDKGLDVGGETQYF
TRBV12-3/TRBV12-4	TRBJ2-7	CASSPAWNDEQYF